What follows are 10 T cell receptor beta chains derived from one specimen sequenced in a study of early T cells in non-severe SARS-CoV-2 infection. TCRdb processed the 5' RACE reads anew with MiXCR; each CDR3 protein has one entry. The data hold around 47,000 distinct CDR3 sequences, with 11% observed a single time. The sample consisted of whole blood. These receptors were taken from an adult who was a healthcare worker with PCR-confirmed SARS-CoV-2 infection or an uninfected control (not recorded which).

This clonotype was observed at least ten times. The J gene is TRBJ2-7, the V gene TRBV4-3; D gene unclear. The V and J ends lost 0 bases and 3 bases respectively, with 12 bases between them. CDR1 and CDR2 from the germline V gene are LGHNA and YSLEER. The length of the CDR3 is 15 residues. CDR3 region: CASSQDFQLNYEQYF. The DNA of the CDR3 is TGCGCCAGCAGCCAAGATTTTCAGCTTAACTACGAGCAGTACTTC.

This clonotype was counted ten times or more. The chain couples TRBV28 to TRBJ1-2, with 12 bases fitting TRBD1. The CDR3 sequence is 14 residues long. In germline, CDR1 is MDHEN, CDR2 SYDVKM. CDR3 in DNA: TGTGAAACCCGGTCGGGACAGGGGGCGCGGGGCTACACCTTC. This sequence encodes CETRSGQGARGYTF.

This clonotype was counted at least ten times. One end of the junction is discordant with germline, which a read error may explain. The J gene is TRBJ2-1, the V gene TRBV7-8; TRBD2 aligns across 13 bases. Germline V lookup: CDR1 SGHVS, CDR2 FQNEAQ. The CDR3 covers 16 residues. This CDR3 reads CASSLVGLAGYNERFF. Written as DNA, the CDR3 is TGTGCCAGCAGCTTAGTGGGACTAGCGGGGTACAATGAGCGGTTCTTC.

This clonotype was counted a few times. CDR3 loop: CASSLQDRSIQYF. The CDR3 DNA sequence: TGTGCCAGCAGCTTACAGGATAGGAGCATTCAGTACTTC. The chain has TRBV7-9 and TRBJ2-4; D unclear. The V end lost 2 bases, the J end lost 9 bases, and 11 bases lay between the germline ends. CDR1 is SEHNR, CDR2 FQNEAQ, per germline (reference sequence). The CDR3 contains 13 residues.

V gene TRBV7-2 combines with J gene TRBJ2-1; D gene uncertain. Germline V lookup: CDR1 SGHTA, CDR2 FQGNSA. The CDR3 extends over 11 amino acids. The V gene lost 5 bases and the J gene lost 10 bases, with 9 bases spanning the gap. Written as DNA, the CDR3 is TGTGCCAGCAGCAACGTCGTAGAGCAGTTCTTC. This encodes CASSNVVEQFF.

Only a few counts were recorded for this clonotype. V gene TRBV25-1 combines with J gene TRBJ1-1; TRBD1 agrees at 9 bases. The CDR3 length is 14 residues. Germline V gives CDR1 MGHDK, CDR2 SYGVNS. The V segment lost 6 bases and the J segment 4 bases; nucleotides outside the gene matches: 6. The CDR3 sequence: CASRGTGLGTEAFF. The CDR3 region has the DNA TGTGCCAGCAGGGGGACAGGGTTGGGCACTGAAGCTTTCTTT.

The CDR3 reads CSVASPSYEQYF. The CDR3 DNA reads as TGCAGCGTTGCGAGCCCCTCCTACGAGCAGTACTTC. This chain connects TRBV29-1 to TRBJ2-7; D not certain. Germline lookup yields CDR1 SQVTM and CDR2 ANQGSEA. The CDR3 is made up of 12 amino acids. Trimming took off 4 bases at V and 0 bases at J, with 7 bases between the two ends.

This clonotype was seen a handful of times. The gene calls are TRBV28 and TRBJ2-7; either TRBD1 or TRBD2 may fit D (7 bases each). Looked up from germline, CDR1 is MDHEN and CDR2 is SYDVKM. V lost 5 bases, J lost 4 bases, and 18 bases lay in between. The CDR3 totals 15 residues. CDR3 protein: CASSSGTALTYEQYF. The CDR3 nucleotides are TGTGCCAGCAGTAGCGGGACAGCCTTAACTTACGAGCAGTACTTC.

The table lists this clonotype with a few counts. The chain carries TRBV6-2 or TRBV6-3 and TRBJ2-4, with no clear D. Germline V gene sequence: CDR1 MNHEY, CDR2 SVGEGT. Trimming removed 5 bases at V and 0 bases at J, with 17 bases between. The CDR3 sequence is 17 residues long. In DNA form, the CDR3 reads TGTGCCAGCAGTCCACTCGTGGGGATTCTAGCCAAAAACATTCAGTACTTC. Translated, it gives CASSPLVGILAKNIQYF.

The chain recombines TRBV7-3 with TRBJ2-3; D may be TRBD1 or TRBD2 (5 bases each). CDR3 length: 17 amino acids. Trimming removed 4 bases from V and 5 bases from J, with 22 bases in between. CDR1 is SGHTA and CDR2 is FQGTGA in the germline V gene. The CDR3 loop reads CASSSQSRGTSRDTQYF. The CDR3 DNA follows: TGTGCCAGCAGCTCTCAAAGCAGAGGGACGTCGAGAGATACGCAGTATTTT.